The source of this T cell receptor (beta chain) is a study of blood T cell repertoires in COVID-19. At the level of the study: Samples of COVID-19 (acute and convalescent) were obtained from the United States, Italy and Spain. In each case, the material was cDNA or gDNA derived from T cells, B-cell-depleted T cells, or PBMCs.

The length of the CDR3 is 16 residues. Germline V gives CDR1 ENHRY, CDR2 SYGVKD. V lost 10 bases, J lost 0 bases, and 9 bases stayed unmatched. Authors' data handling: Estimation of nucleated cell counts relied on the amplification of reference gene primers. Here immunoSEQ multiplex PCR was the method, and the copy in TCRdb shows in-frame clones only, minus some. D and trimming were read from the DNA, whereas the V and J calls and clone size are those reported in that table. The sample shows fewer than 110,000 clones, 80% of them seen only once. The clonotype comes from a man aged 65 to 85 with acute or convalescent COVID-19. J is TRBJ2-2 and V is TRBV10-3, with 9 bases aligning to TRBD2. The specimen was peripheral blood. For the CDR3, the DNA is TGTGCCACATCCGGGCGGGGGGGCGCGAACACCGGGGAGCTGTTTTTT. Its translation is CATSGRGGANTGELFF.